This T cell receptor (beta chain) was identified in a study of control samples from healthy donors and cancer patients. The CDR3 is 14 residues long. Germline values: CDR1 MNHNY, CDR2 SVGAGI (reference sequence). The ends lost 5 bases at V and 6 bases at J; junction bases unmatched: 9. The table came from immunoSEQ multiplex PCR; TCRdb's copy has only in-frame clones and leaves some out. This table holds around 150,000 clones, around 96% found once. The sample was blood. The sequence was collected from a woman in her 30s in good health. The J gene is TRBJ1-2, the V gene TRBV6-6, with TRBD1 matching over 7 bases. CDR3 residues: CASSRQGTSDGYTF. The CDR3 DNA sequence: TGTGCCAGCAGTAGACAGGGTACTTCAGATGGCTACACCTTC.